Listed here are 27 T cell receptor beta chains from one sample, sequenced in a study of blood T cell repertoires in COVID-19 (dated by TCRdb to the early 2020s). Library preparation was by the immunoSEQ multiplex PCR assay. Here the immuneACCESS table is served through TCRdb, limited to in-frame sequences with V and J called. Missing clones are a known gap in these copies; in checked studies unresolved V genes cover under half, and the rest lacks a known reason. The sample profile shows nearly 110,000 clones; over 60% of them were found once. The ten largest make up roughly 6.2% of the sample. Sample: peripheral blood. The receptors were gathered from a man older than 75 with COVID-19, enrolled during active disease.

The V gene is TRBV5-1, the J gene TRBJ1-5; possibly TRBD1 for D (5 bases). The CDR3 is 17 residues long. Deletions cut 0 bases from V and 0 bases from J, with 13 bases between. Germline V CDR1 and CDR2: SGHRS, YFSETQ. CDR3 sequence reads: CASSLEPRQYSNQPQHF. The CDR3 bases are TGCGCCAGCAGCTTGGAGCCTCGACAGTATAGCAATCAGCCCCAGCATTTT.

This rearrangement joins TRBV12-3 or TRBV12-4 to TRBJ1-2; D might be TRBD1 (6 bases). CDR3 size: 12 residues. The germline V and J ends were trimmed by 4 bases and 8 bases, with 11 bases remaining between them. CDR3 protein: CASSSRGIGYTF. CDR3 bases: TGTGCCAGCAGTTCGAGGGGGATAGGCTACACCTTC.

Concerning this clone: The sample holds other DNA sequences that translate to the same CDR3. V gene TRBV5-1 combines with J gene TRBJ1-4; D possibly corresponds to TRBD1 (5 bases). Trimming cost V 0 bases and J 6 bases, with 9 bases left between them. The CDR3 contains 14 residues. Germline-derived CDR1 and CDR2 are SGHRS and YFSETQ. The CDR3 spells CASSLGQGDEKLFF. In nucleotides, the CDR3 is TGCGCCAGCAGCTTGGGGCAGGGCGATGAAAAACTGTTTTTT.

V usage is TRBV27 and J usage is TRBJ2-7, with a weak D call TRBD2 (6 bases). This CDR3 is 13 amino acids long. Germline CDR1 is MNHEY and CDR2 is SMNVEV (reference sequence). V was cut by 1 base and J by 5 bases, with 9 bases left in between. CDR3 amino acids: CASSLLGTDEQYF. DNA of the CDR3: TGTGCCAGCAGTTTATTGGGGACTGACGAGCAGTACTTC.

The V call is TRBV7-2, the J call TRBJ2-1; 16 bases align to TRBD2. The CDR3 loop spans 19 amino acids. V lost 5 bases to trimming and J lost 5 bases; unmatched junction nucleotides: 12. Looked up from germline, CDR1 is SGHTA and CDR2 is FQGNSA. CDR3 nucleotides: TGTGCCAGCAGCCTCGGGTGGGGACTAGCGGGAGGGCGAGACAATGAGCAGTTCTTC. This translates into CASSLGWGLAGGRDNEQFF.

The CDR3 is CASSPTSDSYEQYF. The CDR3 bases are TGCGCCAGCAGCCCGACTAGCGATTCCTACGAGCAGTACTTC. The chain couples TRBV4-1 to TRBJ2-7; TRBD2 matches 8 bases. Per the germline V gene, CDR1 is MGHRA and CDR2 is YSYEKL. This CDR3 contains 14 residues. After removal of 4 bases from V and 1 base from J, the junction contained 3 bases not matched to a gene.

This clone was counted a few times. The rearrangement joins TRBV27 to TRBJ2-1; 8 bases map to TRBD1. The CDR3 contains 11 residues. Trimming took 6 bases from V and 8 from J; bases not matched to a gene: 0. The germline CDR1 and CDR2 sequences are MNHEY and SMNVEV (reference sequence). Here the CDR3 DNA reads TGTGCCAGCAGCAGGGGGCATGAGCAGTTCTTC. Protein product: CASSRGHEQFF.

CDR3 DNA sequence: TGCAGCGTCAGCCGGGACAGATTCTACGAGCAGTACTTC. Residues: CSVSRDRFYEQYF. The chain employs TRBV29-1 and TRBJ2-7, with 7 bases aligning to TRBD1. CDR1 is SQVTM and CDR2 is ANQGSEA in the germline V gene. Trimming cost V 6 bases and J 3 bases; bases outside gene matches: 8. The CDR3 is made up of 13 amino acids.

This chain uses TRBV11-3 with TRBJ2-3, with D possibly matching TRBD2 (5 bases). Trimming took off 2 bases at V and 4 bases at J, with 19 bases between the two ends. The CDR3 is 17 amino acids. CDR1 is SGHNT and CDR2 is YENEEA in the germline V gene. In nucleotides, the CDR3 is TGTGCCAGCAGCTTATCCGCGGGCCTCGGAAGACCAGATACGCAGTATTTT. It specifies CASSLSAGLGRPDTQYF. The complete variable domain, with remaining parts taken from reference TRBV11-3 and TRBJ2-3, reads EAGVVQSPRYKIIEKKQPVAFWCNPISGHNTLYWYLQNLGQGPELLIRYENEEAVDDSQLPKDRFSAERLKGVDSTLKIQPAELGDSAVYLCASSLSAGLGRPDTQYFGPGTRLTVL.

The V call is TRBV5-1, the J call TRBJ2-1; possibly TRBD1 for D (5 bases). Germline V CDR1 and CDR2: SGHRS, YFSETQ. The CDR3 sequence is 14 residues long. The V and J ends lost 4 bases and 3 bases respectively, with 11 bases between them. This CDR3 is CASSLQGFYNEQFF. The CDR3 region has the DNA TGCGCCAGCAGCCTGCAGGGCTTCTACAATGAGCAGTTCTTC.

DNA for the CDR3: TGTGCCAGCAGCTTAGCGAGCGGGACTTACAATGAGCAGTTCTTC. Its translation is CASSLASGTYNEQFF. The chain is built from TRBV7-2 and TRBJ2-1, with 7 bases aligning to TRBD2. The CDR3 length is 15 residues. V trimming: 0 bases; J trimming: 4 bases; junction bases outside the gene matches: 3. Looked up from germline, CDR1 is SGHTA and CDR2 is FQGNSA.

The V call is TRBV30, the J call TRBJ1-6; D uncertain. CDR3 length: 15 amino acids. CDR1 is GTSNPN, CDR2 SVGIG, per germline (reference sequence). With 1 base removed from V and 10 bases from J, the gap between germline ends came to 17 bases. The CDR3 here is CAWSGRGSGYSPLHF. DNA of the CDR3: TGTGCCTGGAGTGGCCGAGGGTCCGGTTACTCACCCCTCCACTTT.

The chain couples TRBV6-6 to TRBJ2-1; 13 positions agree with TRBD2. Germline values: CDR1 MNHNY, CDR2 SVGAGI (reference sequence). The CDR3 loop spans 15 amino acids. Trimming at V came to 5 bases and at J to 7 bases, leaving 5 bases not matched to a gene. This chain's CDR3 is CASSAGTSGTNEQFF. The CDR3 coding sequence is TGTGCCAGCAGTGCGGGGACTAGCGGGACTAATGAGCAGTTCTTC.

For the CDR3, the DNA is TGTGCCAGCAGCTTAGATTGGGGCAACCATAATTCACCCCTCCACTTT. The encoded protein is CASSLDWGNHNSPLHF. This chain uses TRBV13 with TRBJ1-6; D is perhaps TRBD1 (5 bases). This CDR3 comprises 16 residues. V was pared by 1 base and J by 5 bases, with 12 bases between. The germline CDR1 and CDR2 sequences are PRHDT and FYEKMQ (reference sequence). The variable domain in full, with the rest retrieved from reference TRBV13 and TRBJ1-6, is AAGVIQSPRHLIKEKRETATLKCYPIPRHDTVYWYQQGPGQDPQFLISFYEKMQSDKGSIPDRFSAQQFSDYHSELNMSSLELGDSALYFCASSLDWGNHNSPLHFGNGTRLTVT.

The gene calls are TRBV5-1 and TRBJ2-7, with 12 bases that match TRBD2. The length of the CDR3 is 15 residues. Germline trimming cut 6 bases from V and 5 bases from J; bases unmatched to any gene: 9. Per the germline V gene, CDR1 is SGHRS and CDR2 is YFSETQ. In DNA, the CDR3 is TGCGCCAGCACGCGTCTAGCGGGAGGGTTCGACGAGCAGTACTTC. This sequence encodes CASTRLAGGFDEQYF. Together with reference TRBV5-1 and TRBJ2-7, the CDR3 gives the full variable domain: KAGVTQTPRYLIKTRGQQVTLSCSPISGHRSVSWYQQTPGQGLQFLFEYFSETQRNKGNFPGRFSGRQFSNSRSEMNVSTLELGDSALYLCASTRLAGGFDEQYFGPGTRLTVT.

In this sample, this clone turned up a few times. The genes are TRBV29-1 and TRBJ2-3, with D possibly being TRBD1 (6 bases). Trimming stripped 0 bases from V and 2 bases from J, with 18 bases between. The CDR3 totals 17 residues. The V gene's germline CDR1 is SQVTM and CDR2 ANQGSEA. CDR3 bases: TGCAGCGTTGAAGACCTTGAAAGGACAGACCCCACAGATACGCAGTATTTT. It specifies CSVEDLERTDPTDTQYF.

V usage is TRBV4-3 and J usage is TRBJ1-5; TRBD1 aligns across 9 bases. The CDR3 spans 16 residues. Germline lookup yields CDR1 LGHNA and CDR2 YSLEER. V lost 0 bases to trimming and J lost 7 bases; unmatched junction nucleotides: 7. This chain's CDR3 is CASSQDPGQGWQPQHF. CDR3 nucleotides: TGCGCCAGCAGCCAAGACCCGGGACAGGGCTGGCAGCCCCAGCATTTT.

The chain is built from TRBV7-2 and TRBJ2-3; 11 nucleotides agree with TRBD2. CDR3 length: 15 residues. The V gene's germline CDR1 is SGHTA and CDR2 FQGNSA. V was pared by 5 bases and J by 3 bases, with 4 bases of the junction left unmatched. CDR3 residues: CASSVTSGSTDTQYF. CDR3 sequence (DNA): TGTGCCAGCAGCGTCACTAGCGGGAGTACAGATACGCAGTATTTT.

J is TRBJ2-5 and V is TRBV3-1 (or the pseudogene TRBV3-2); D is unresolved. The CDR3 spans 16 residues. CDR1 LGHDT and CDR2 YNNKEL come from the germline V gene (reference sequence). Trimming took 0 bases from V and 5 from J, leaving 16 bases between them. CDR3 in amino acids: CASSQDVEPIGETQYF. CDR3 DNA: TGTGCCAGCAGCCAAGATGTAGAACCCATCGGGGAGACCCAGTACTTC.

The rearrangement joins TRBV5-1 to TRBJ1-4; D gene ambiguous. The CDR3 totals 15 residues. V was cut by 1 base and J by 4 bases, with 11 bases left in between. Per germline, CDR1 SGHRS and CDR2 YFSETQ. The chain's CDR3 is CASSLSQTNNEKLFF. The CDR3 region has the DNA TGCGCCAGCAGCTTGTCACAGACGAATAATGAAAAACTGTTTTTT. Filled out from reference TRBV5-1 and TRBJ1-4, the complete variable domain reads KAGVTQTPRYLIKTRGQQVTLSCSPISGHRSVSWYQQTPGQGLQFLFEYFSETQRNKGNFPGRFSGRQFSNSRSEMNVSTLELGDSALYLCASSLSQTNNEKLFFGSGTQLSVL.

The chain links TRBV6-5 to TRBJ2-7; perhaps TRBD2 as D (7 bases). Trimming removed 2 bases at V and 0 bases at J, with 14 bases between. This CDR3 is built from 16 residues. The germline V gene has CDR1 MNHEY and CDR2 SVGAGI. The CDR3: CASSYDGGPSSYEQYF. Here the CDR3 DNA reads TGTGCCAGCAGTTACGACGGGGGGCCTAGCTCCTACGAGCAGTACTTC.

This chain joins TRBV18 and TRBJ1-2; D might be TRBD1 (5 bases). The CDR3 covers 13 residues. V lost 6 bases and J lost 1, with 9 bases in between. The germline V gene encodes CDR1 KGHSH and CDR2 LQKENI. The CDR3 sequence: CASSPDSNYGYTF. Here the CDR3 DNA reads TGTGCCAGCTCCCCCGACAGTAACTATGGCTACACCTTC.

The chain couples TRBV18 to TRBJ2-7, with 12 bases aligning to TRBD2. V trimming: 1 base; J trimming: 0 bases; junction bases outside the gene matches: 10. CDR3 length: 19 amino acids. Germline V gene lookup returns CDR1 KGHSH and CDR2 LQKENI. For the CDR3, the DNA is TGTGCCAGCTCACCACTCCCTGGGACTAGCGGGCTCTTCTCCTACGAGCAGTACTTC. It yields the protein CASSPLPGTSGLFSYEQYF. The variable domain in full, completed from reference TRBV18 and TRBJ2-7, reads NAGVMQNPRHLVRRRGQEARLRCSPMKGHSHVYWYRQLPEEGLKFMVYLQKENIIDESGMPKERFSAEFPKEGPSILRIQQVVRGDSAAYFCASSPLPGTSGLFSYEQYFGPGTRLTVT.

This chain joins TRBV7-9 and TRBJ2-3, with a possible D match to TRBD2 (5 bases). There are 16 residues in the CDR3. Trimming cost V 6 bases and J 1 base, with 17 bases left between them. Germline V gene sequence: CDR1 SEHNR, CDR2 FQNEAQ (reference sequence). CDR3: CASRFYGDYRTDTQYF. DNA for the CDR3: TGTGCCAGCAGGTTTTACGGCGACTACCGCACAGATACGCAGTATTTT.

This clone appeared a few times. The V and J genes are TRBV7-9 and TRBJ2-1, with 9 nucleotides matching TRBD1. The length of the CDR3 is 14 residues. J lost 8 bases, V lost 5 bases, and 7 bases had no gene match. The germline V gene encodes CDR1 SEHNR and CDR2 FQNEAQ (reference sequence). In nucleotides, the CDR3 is TGTGCCAGCAGCCCCGGACAGGGGTGGGATGAGCAGTTCTTC. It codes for CASSPGQGWDEQFF.

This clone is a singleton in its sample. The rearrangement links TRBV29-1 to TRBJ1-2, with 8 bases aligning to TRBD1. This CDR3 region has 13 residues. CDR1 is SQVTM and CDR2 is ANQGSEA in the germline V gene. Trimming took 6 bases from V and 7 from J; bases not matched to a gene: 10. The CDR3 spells CSVDSGGAGGYTF. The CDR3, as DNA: TGCAGCGTGGACTCAGGGGGCGCGGGTGGCTACACCTTC.

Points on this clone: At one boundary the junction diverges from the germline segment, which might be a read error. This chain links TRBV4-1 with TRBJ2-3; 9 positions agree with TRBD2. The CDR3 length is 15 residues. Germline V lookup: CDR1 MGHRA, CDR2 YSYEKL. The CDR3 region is CASSQDPGGLAGLFF. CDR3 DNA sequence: TGCGCCAGCAGCCAAGACCCCGGCGGGCTAGCGGGGTTGTTTTTT.